This entry lists 21 T cell receptor beta chains sequenced from one sample in a study of Ad26.COV2.S vaccination and SARS-CoV-2 variants. The treatment: 15 to 20 received Ad26.COV2.S at low or high dose, single or two shots; roughly five received placebo; per-sample allocation not given. Day 63 after the first vaccine or placebo injection was the time point for sampling. Libraries were prepared by immunoSEQ multiplex PCR; TCRdb keeps only in-frame clonotypes and omits some of them. The table lists about 460,000 clones, 89% of them singletons, with 1.5% to 2% in the top ten. The sequencing used peripheral blood, collected in a trial of Ad26.COV2.S vaccine versus placebo. The receptors derive from a person aged 18-65 years who received the Ad26.COV2.S COVID-19 vaccine or a placebo.

The chain carries TRBV6-1 and TRBJ1-5, with 7 bases aligning to TRBD1. With 3 bases clipped from V and 4 bases from J, the junction kept 6 bases outside the gene matches. Germline V gene lookup returns CDR1 MNHNS and CDR2 SASEGT. The CDR3 totals 15 residues. The CDR3 region is CASSEKTGRNQPQHF. The CDR3, as DNA: TGTGCCAGCAGTGAGAAGACAGGGAGGAATCAGCCCCAGCATTTT.

This chain connects TRBV11-2 to TRBJ2-7; possible D gene TRBD2, 6 bases. The CDR3 loop spans 16 amino acids. Trimming cost V 5 bases and J 0 bases, with 17 bases left between them. CDR1 and CDR2 from the germline V gene are SGHAT and FQNNGV. The CDR3 reads CASSRWGDLSSYEQYF. In DNA, the CDR3 is TGTGCCAGCAGCCGCTGGGGGGACCTCAGCTCCTACGAGCAGTACTTC.

As regards this clone: Additional DNA sequences in this sample encode the identical CDR3. The chain links TRBV7-2 to TRBJ1-2; D is ambiguous. With 5 bases removed from V and 3 bases from J, the gap between germline ends came to 13 bases. CDR3 length: 14 residues. The germline gives CDR1 SGHTA, CDR2 FQGNSA. The CDR3 bases are TGTGCCAGCAGCCCAGGCGGCAGTCACTATGGCTACACCTTC. Translating it yields CASSPGGSHYGYTF.

The J gene is TRBJ2-5, the V gene TRBV7-2, with 10 bases matching TRBD1. Per the germline V gene, CDR1 is SGHTA and CDR2 is FQGNSA. V gave up 6 bases and J gave up 3 bases; unmatched junction bases: 4. The CDR3 has 14 amino acids. The CDR3 DNA reads TGTGCCAGCAGAAAGACAGGGGGCGAAGAGACCCAGTACTTC. Amino acids: CASRKTGGEETQYF.

The V and J genes are TRBV19 and TRBJ1-3, with a tentative D call TRBD1 (6 bases). Germline V lookup: CDR1 LNHDA, CDR2 SQIVND (reference sequence). Deletions cut 3 bases from V and 4 bases from J, with 16 bases between. CDR3 size: 16 residues. CDR3 bases: TGTGCCAGTAGTATTGCGATGGGGGGCAGGGGAAACACCATATATTTT. This codes for CASSIAMGGRGNTIYF.

The rearrangement joins TRBV6-5 to TRBJ2-5; D not certain. In germline, CDR1 is MNHEY, CDR2 SVGAGI. There are 15 residues in the CDR3. Between the trimmed V and J ends, which lost 4 bases and 3 bases, there was a span of 15 bases. CDR3 coding DNA: TGTGCCAGCAGTTCCTACGTTTCCAATGAAGAGACCCAGTACTTC. Protein product: CASSSYVSNEETQYF.

This chain joins TRBV6-2 or TRBV6-3 and TRBJ2-5, with D uncertain. Looked up from germline, CDR1 is MNHEY and CDR2 is SVGEGT. This CDR3 has 13 amino acids. The germline V and J ends were trimmed by 2 bases and 9 bases, with 13 bases remaining between them. In DNA, the CDR3 is TGTGCCAGCAGTTACCCACTCCCCGGTGCCCAGTACTTC. As protein: CASSYPLPGAQYF.

This clone was counted once. The chain uses TRBV7-6 and TRBJ2-2, with 7 bases fitting TRBD2. Germline CDR1 is SGHVS and CDR2 is FNYEAQ. The CDR3 is 13 amino acids. The ends lost 7 bases at V and 7 bases at J; junction bases unmatched: 6. The CDR3 nucleotides are TGTGCCAGCAATCGGGGCGGGAGCGGGGAGCTGTTTTTT. It specifies CASNRGGSGELFF.

V usage is TRBV27 and J usage is TRBJ1-1; TRBD1 aligns across 7 bases. Germline CDR1 is MNHEY and CDR2 is SMNVEV (reference sequence). The length of the CDR3 is 15 residues. After removal of 6 bases from V and 0 bases from J, the junction contained 7 bases not matched to a gene. The DNA for the CDR3 is TGTGCCAGCAGGGAGGGGGCCGGGATGAACACTGAAGCTTTCTTT. Translation: CASREGAGMNTEAFF.

The rearrangement links TRBV9 to TRBJ1-3; D is unclear. V gave up 0 bases and J gave up 0 bases, with 13 bases separating them. In germline, CDR1 is SGDLS, CDR2 YYNGEE. The CDR3 is 17 amino acids. Here the CDR3 reads CASSVGPHQSSGNTIYF. CDR3 DNA sequence: TGTGCCAGCAGCGTAGGACCGCACCAGAGCTCTGGAAACACCATATATTTT.

This chain uses TRBV11-2 with TRBJ1-2; TRBD1 matches at 9 bases. V shed 4 bases, J shed 5 bases, and the junction held 14 bases outside the gene matches. This CDR3 comprises 17 residues. Germline V CDR1 and CDR2: SGHAT, FQNNGV. CDR3 loop: CASSSLRTGDPLYGYTF. CDR3 nucleotides: TGTGCCAGCAGCTCCTTACGGACAGGGGACCCCCTTTATGGCTACACCTTC.

The chain links TRBV11-3 to TRBJ1-1; D is uncertain. V gave up 5 bases and J gave up 1 base, with 8 bases separating them. Germline V gene lookup returns CDR1 SGHNT and CDR2 YENEEA. This CDR3 region has 13 residues. CDR3: CASSRRQNTEAFF. In DNA form, the CDR3 reads TGTGCCAGCAGCCGTCGACAGAACACTGAAGCTTTCTTT.

This chain uses TRBV27 with TRBJ2-1; 9 positions agree with TRBD2. The CDR3 covers 15 residues. Germline CDR1 MNHEY, CDR2 SMNVEV (reference sequence). The ends lost 5 bases at V and 6 bases at J; junction bases unmatched: 8. DNA for the CDR3: TGTGCCAGCAGTCCCCGAGGACTAGCGTCCAATGAGCAGTTCTTC. As protein: CASSPRGLASNEQFF.

The chain carries TRBV6-2 or TRBV6-3 and TRBJ2-5; 8 positions match TRBD1. The trim removed 0 bases at V and 0 bases at J, leaving 3 bases unmatched. This CDR3 is 16 amino acids long. Germline assignment: CDR1 MNHEY and CDR2 SVGEGT. CDR3 in DNA: TGTGCCAGCAGTTACTCGAGGGACAGGTACCAAGAGACCCAGTACTTC. This gives the protein CASSYSRDRYQETQYF.

This rearrangement joins TRBV30 to TRBJ1-1; D ambiguous. The CDR3 sequence is 13 residues long. Per germline, CDR1 GTSNPN and CDR2 SVGIG (reference sequence). V lost 5 bases, J lost 11 bases, and 21 bases lay in between. The CDR3: CAWLAHDHGRAFF. The DNA of the CDR3 is TGTGCCTGGTTGGCCCATGATCACGGGCGGGCTTTCTTT.

Points on this clone: The sample holds other DNA sequences that translate to the same CDR3. This chain links TRBV9 with TRBJ2-7, with a weak D call TRBD2 (5 bases). CDR1 and CDR2 (germline): SGDLS, YYNGEE. The CDR3 runs 15 residues. The V end lost 1 base, the J end lost 0 bases, and 11 bases lay between the germline ends. The CDR3 DNA reads TGTGCCAGCAGCGTAACCGGGGTGAGCTCCTACGAGCAGTACTTC. Its protein is CASSVTGVSSYEQYF.

This clone has just a few counts. This sequence joins TRBV3-1 (or the pseudogene TRBV3-2) and TRBJ1-3; D unresolved. Between the trimmed V and J ends, which lost 4 bases and 4 bases, there was a span of 5 bases. The germline V gene encodes CDR1 LGHDT and CDR2 YNNKEL (reference sequence). The CDR3 has 12 amino acids. This chain's CDR3 is CASSLQGNTIYF. The CDR3, as DNA: TGTGCCAGCAGCCTACAGGGAAACACCATATATTTT.

This clone has a handful of counts. The chain combines TRBV12-3 or TRBV12-4 with TRBJ1-1; D is unresolved. Trimming stripped 3 bases from V and 3 bases from J, with 2 bases between. This CDR3 has 11 residues. The DNA for the CDR3 is TGTGCCAGCAGTTTTTACACTGAAGCTTTCTTT. The encoded protein is CASSFYTEAFF.

This clone was seen just once. This rearrangement joins TRBV30 to TRBJ1-1, with D perhaps matching TRBD1 (6 bases). Trimming shortened V by 4 bases and J by 11 bases, and 26 bases separated the two germline ends. The CDR3 consists of 15 residues. Germline V lookup: CDR1 GTSNPN, CDR2 SVGIG (reference sequence). In nucleotides, the CDR3 is TGTGCCTGGATCCTAACATCCTCGGGGGCTCGGAAGGCTTTCTTT. It codes for CAWILTSSGARKAFF.

The rearrangement links TRBV7-3 to TRBJ1-1; TRBD1 matches at 7 bases. The CDR3 spans 16 residues. Trimming took 1 base from V and 4 from J; bases not matched to a gene: 9. Looked up from germline, CDR1 is SGHTA and CDR2 is FQGTGA. CDR3 loop: CASSLIGGRGITEAFF. Here the CDR3 DNA reads TGTGCCAGCAGCTTAATAGGTGGCAGGGGGATCACTGAAGCTTTCTTT.

The chain joins TRBV25-1 to TRBJ1-5; the D gene is possibly TRBD1 (5 bases). Deletions cut 3 bases from V and 2 bases from J, with 14 bases between. The CDR3 is 16 amino acids. Germline lookup yields CDR1 MGHDK and CDR2 SYGVNS. CDR3 amino acids: CASSDSQGVGNQPQHF. The CDR3 DNA reads as TGTGCCAGCAGTGACTCCCAGGGCGTCGGCAATCAGCCCCAGCATTTT. The complete variable domain, with remaining parts taken from reference TRBV25-1 and TRBJ1-5, reads EADIYQTPRYLVIGTGKKITLECSQTMGHDKMYWYQQDPGMELHLIHYSYGVNSTEKGDLSSESTVSRIRTEHFPLTLESARPSHTSQYLCASSDSQGVGNQPQHFGDGTRLSIL.